One and the same sample provided the 25 T cell receptor beta chains below, sequenced in a study of metastatic and nonmetastatic thyroid tumors. TCRdb re-called clones from the PCR reads using MiXCR. The table has 50,000 to 70,000 clones, about 4% seen once. The entire patient cohort was treatment-naive prior to thyroid surgery. Sequencing was carried out using blood. Receptors originate from a female donor with papillary thyroid cancer or a benign thyroid nodule (not recorded which). Some clones in this sample may be carry-over from other donors' samples.

This clone came up many times. The genes are TRBV7-3 and TRBJ2-1; D perhaps matches TRBD1 (6 bases). The V end was cut by 5 bases, the J end by 0 bases, with 11 bases between. The CDR3 covers 15 residues. Germline assignment: CDR1 SGHTA and CDR2 FQGTGA. CDR3: CASSATGSSYNEQFF. CDR3 DNA: TGTGCCAGCAGCGCCACAGGGAGCTCCTACAATGAGCAGTTCTTC.

This clone has a count of ten or more. The chain joins TRBV6-1 to TRBJ1-1; D is undetermined. V was clipped by 3 bases and J by 4 bases, with 12 bases between them. Germline lookup yields CDR1 MNHNS and CDR2 SASEGT. The CDR3 length is 14 residues. The CDR3 sequence: CASSEIGRTTEAFF. The CDR3, as DNA: TGTGCCAGCAGTGAGATAGGGAGGACCACTGAAGCTTTCTTT.

V and J are TRBV2 and TRBJ1-5; 7 bases agree with TRBD1. Per germline, CDR1 SNHLY and CDR2 FYNNEI. This CDR3 region has 14 residues. V dropped 6 bases and J dropped 4; count of bases not matched to a gene: 6. CDR3 sequence reads: CASRTGTENQPQHF. For the CDR3, the DNA is TGTGCCAGCAGAACCGGGACAGAGAATCAGCCCCAGCATTTT.

The table lists this clone with many counts. The CDR3 here is CASNQGVGKRNEKLFF. The CDR3 bases are TGTGCCAGCAACCAGGGTGTTGGGAAAAGAAATGAAAAACTGTTTTTT. J is TRBJ1-4 and V is TRBV6-1, with D perhaps matching TRBD1 (5 bases). The CDR3 contains 16 residues. Germline loops: CDR1 MNHNS, CDR2 SASEGT. V lost 7 bases and J lost 5, with 20 bases in between.

The sample holds a few counts of this clone. The chain is built from TRBV6-1 and TRBJ1-1; D might be TRBD1 (5 bases). The CDR3 totals 15 residues. V dropped 5 bases and J dropped 0 bases, with 13 bases sitting between them. In germline, CDR1 is MNHNS, CDR2 SASEGT. Here the CDR3 reads CASSLSTGVNTEAFF. The CDR3 coding sequence is TGTGCCAGCAGTCTTTCAACGGGGGTGAACACTGAAGCTTTCTTT.

This clone was found many times. The chain carries TRBV3-1 and TRBJ1-4; D remains unclear. CDR1 is LGHDT and CDR2 is YNNKEL in the germline V gene (reference sequence). The CDR3 consists of 12 residues. Trimming left V 3 bases short and J 8 bases short, with 7 bases between. The CDR3 DNA follows: TGTGCCAGCAGCCATCTATCAGAAAAACTGTTTTTT. Its translation is CASSHLSEKLFF.

J is TRBJ2-1 and V is TRBV18, with 8 bases fitting TRBD2. The ends lost 4 bases at V and 9 bases at J; junction bases unmatched: 17. The germline V gene has CDR1 KGHSH and CDR2 LQKENI. CDR3 length equals 17 residues. As DNA, the CDR3 is TGTGCCAGCTCACAAGCTCTTGGAGCGGGAGAAATGGGTGAGCAGTTCTTC. Residues: CASSQALGAGEMGEQFF. The variable domain in full, with the rest retrieved from reference TRBV18 and TRBJ2-1, is NAGVMQNPRHLVRRRGQEARLRCSPMKGHSHVYWYRQLPEEGLKFMVYLQKENIIDESGMPKERFSAEFPKEGPSILRIQQVVRGDSAAYFCASSQALGAGEMGEQFFGPGTRLTVL.

This clone was seen repeatedly, ten times or more. The chain combines TRBV2 with TRBJ1-1; 8 bases fit TRBD1. Looked up from germline, CDR1 is SNHLY and CDR2 is FYNNEI. The V segment lost 7 bases and the J segment 6 bases; nucleotides outside the gene matches: 10. This CDR3 region has 14 residues. CDR3 nucleotide sequence: TGTGCCAGCACCGTCGACAGGGGAAGCGCTGAAGCTTTCTTT. Protein: CASTVDRGSAEAFF.

This clone was found many times. The V and J genes are TRBV5-4 and TRBJ2-3; perhaps TRBD1 as D (6 bases). Germline-derived CDR1 and CDR2 are SGHNT and YYREEE (reference sequence). V lost 3 bases and J 4 bases, leaving 15 bases between the germline ends. This CDR3 spans 15 amino acids. The CDR3 region has the DNA TGTGCCAGCAGCTCGGCCGCCTCAGGGGCAGATACGCAGTATTTT. Translated, it gives CASSSAASGADTQYF.

There are many counts of this clone. The J gene is TRBJ2-5, the V gene TRBV3-1; the D gene is possibly TRBD1 (6 bases). Trimming cost V 3 bases and J 7 bases, with 9 bases left between them. The germline V gene encodes CDR1 LGHDT and CDR2 YNNKEL (reference sequence). This CDR3 region has 12 residues. The CDR3 loop reads CASSHSRGTQYF. Written as DNA, the CDR3 is TGTGCCAGCAGCCACTCCAGGGGGACCCAGTACTTC.

This clone was seen ten or more times. The chain recombines TRBV24-1 with TRBJ2-2; 11 nucleotides agree with TRBD1. Trimming removed 8 bases from V and 5 bases from J; junction bases left unmatched: 9. This CDR3 is 16 amino acids long. Germline-derived CDR1 and CDR2 are KGHDR and SFDVKD. The CDR3 DNA is TGTGCCACCAAAGAAACCGGGACAGGGGGGACCGGGGAGCTGTTTTTT. Its protein is CATKETGTGGTGELFF.

A few counts support this clone. The DNA for the CDR3 is TGCGCCAGCAGCGGGAGACTAGGGGGCGATGAGCAGTTCTTC. Translation: CASSGRLGGDEQFF. This chain links TRBV5-1 with TRBJ2-1, with a possible D match to TRBD1 (7 bases). V lost 4 bases to trimming and J lost 8 bases, with 16 bases between them. The CDR3 totals 14 residues. In germline, CDR1 is SGHRS, CDR2 YFSETQ.

This clone was found many times. This sequence joins TRBV19 and TRBJ2-6; 9 positions match TRBD1. Germline values: CDR1 LNHDA, CDR2 SQIVND (reference sequence). The V and J ends lost 10 bases and 0 bases, in that order; junction bases with no gene match: 7. The CDR3 runs to 16 residues. The CDR3 coding sequence is TGTGCCATTGGGGACAGGGAAGGCTCTGGGGCCAACGTCCTGACTTTC. Translated, it gives CAIGDREGSGANVLTF.

This clone was found a few times. Relative to the germline gene, one junction end is altered; a read error may explain this. The sample has other DNA sequences that encode this CDR3 too. This chain connects TRBV20-1 to TRBJ2-1, with a possible D match to TRBD1 (5 bases). This CDR3 is 16 amino acids long. In germline, CDR1 is DFQATT, CDR2 SNEGSKA (reference sequence). CDR3 nucleotides: TGTAGTGCCCGAGGCGTGGGTAAGGGGCGCTACAATGAGCAGTTCTTC. Encoded protein: CSARGVGKGRYNEQFF.

This clone was detected ten times or more. The chain uses TRBV27 and TRBJ2-1; no firm D call. CDR3 size: 14 residues. Trimming left V 6 bases short and J 6 bases short, with 15 bases between. The germline V gene has CDR1 MNHEY and CDR2 SMNVEV (reference sequence). The CDR3: CASRRTTSTNEQFF. As DNA, the CDR3 is TGTGCCAGCAGACGAACCACAAGTACCAATGAGCAGTTCTTC.

This clone was detected a few times. This chain joins TRBV27 and TRBJ1-1; TRBD1 might be the D (5 bases). V lost 3 bases to trimming and J lost 0 bases, with 23 bases between them. The germline CDR1 and CDR2 sequences are MNHEY and SMNVEV (reference sequence). The CDR3 has 19 residues. The CDR3: CASSFGARTLGFLNTEAFF. CDR3 bases: TGTGCCAGCAGTTTTGGGGCCAGGACATTGGGTTTTTTGAACACTGAAGCTTTCTTT.

This clone has ten or more counts. The chain joins TRBV24-1 to TRBJ2-7; D is possibly TRBD1 (5 bases). V was cut by 1 base and J by 5 bases, with 17 bases left in between. The V gene's germline CDR1 is KGHDR and CDR2 SFDVKD. The CDR3 is 16 residues long. As DNA, the CDR3 is TGTGCCACCAGTGATTTACCTGGGGCTGGCATCCACGAGCAGTACTTC. This encodes CATSDLPGAGIHEQYF.

This sequence joins TRBV2 and TRBJ2-5, with D uncertain. The CDR3 runs to 12 residues. Germline-derived CDR1 and CDR2 are SNHLY and FYNNEI. V dropped 5 bases and J dropped 4 bases, with 8 bases sitting between them. CDR3 coding DNA: TGTGCCAGCAGTTGGGGTAGAGAGACCCAGTACTTC. Its protein product is CASSWGRETQYF.

This clone showed up just a few times. The V and J genes are TRBV20-1 and TRBJ2-7; a possible D gene is TRBD2 (5 bases). The germline gives CDR1 DFQATT, CDR2 SNEGSKA (reference sequence). V was clipped by 0 bases and J by 3 bases, with 15 bases between them. This CDR3 is 15 amino acids long. The CDR3 here is CSARDWSGRFYEQYF. The CDR3 coding sequence is TGCAGTGCTAGAGATTGGAGCGGTAGGTTCTACGAGCAGTACTTC.

This clone was seen repeatedly, ten times or more. This chain links TRBV7-3 with TRBJ2-3; possible D gene TRBD1, 6 bases. Germline V lookup: CDR1 SGHTA, CDR2 FQGTGA. The V gene lost 4 bases and the J gene lost 0 bases, with 8 bases spanning the gap. The CDR3 runs to 14 residues. The CDR3 is CASSSQGSTDTQYF. The CDR3, as DNA: TGTGCCAGCAGCTCACAGGGCAGCACAGATACGCAGTATTTT. The variable domain in full, completed from reference TRBV7-3 and TRBJ2-3, reads GAGVSQTPSNKVTEKGKYVELRCDPISGHTALYWYRQSLGQGPEFLIYFQGTGAADDSGLPNDRFFAVRPEGSVSTLKIQRTERGDSAVYLCASSSQGSTDTQYFGPGTRLTVL.

This clone occurred a few times. The CDR3 nucleotides read TGTGCCAGCAGTTACTCCGGGACAGGGCGTGATAACTATGGCTACACCTTC. Translating it yields CASSYSGTGRDNYGYTF. V is TRBV6-6 and J is TRBJ1-2; 9 bases are a match to TRBD1. The CDR3 is 17 residues long. With 0 bases clipped from V and 1 base from J, the junction kept 6 bases outside the gene matches. In germline, CDR1 is MNHNY, CDR2 SVGAGI (reference sequence).

The chain joins TRBV7-6 to TRBJ2-2; a weak D match, TRBD2 (6 bases). The germline gives CDR1 SGHVS, CDR2 FNYEAQ. The V end was cut by 1 base, the J end by 3 bases, with 12 bases between. This CDR3 has 16 amino acids. DNA for the CDR3: TGTGCCAGCAGCTTAGAAGTAGCGGAGGACACCGGGGAGCTGTTTTTT. As protein: CASSLEVAEDTGELFF.

This clone was recorded many times. The rearrangement links TRBV19 to TRBJ2-1; 12 nucleotides align to TRBD2. V lost 6 bases to trimming and J lost 7 bases; unmatched junction nucleotides: 4. The CDR3 is 14 amino acids. CDR1 and CDR2 (germline): LNHDA, SQIVND (reference sequence). The CDR3 loop reads CASRTSGRGNEQFF. The CDR3 region has the DNA TGTGCCAGTAGGACTAGCGGGAGAGGTAATGAGCAGTTCTTC. Together with reference TRBV19 and TRBJ2-1, the CDR3 gives the full variable domain: DGGITQSPKYLFRKEGQNVTLSCEQNLNHDAMYWYRQDPGQGLRLIYYSQIVNDFQKGDIAEGYSVSREKKESFPLTVTSAQKNPTAFYLCASRTSGRGNEQFFGPGTRLTVL.

There are many counts of this clone. The genes are TRBV12-3 or TRBV12-4 and TRBJ2-5, with TRBD1 as a possible D gene (6 bases). The CDR3 totals 14 residues. Trimming left V 8 bases short and J 4 bases short, with 17 bases between. CDR3 DNA sequence: TGTGCCAGCGGGGCTACTCTCAGGGGAGAGACCCAGTACTTC. Its translation: CASGATLRGETQYF.

This clone has more than one count but fewer than ten. The chain couples TRBV11-2 to TRBJ2-2; TRBD1 or TRBD2 may be the D gene (6 bases each). The CDR3 has 17 residues. Germline assignment: CDR1 SGHAT and CDR2 FQNNGV. Trimming pared 5 bases from V and 7 bases from J, leaving 23 bases between. The CDR3 coding sequence is TGTGCCAGCAGCCAAAGCGGGTCACAGGGAGTCGTCGGGGAGCTGTTTTTT. It specifies CASSQSGSQGVVGELFF.